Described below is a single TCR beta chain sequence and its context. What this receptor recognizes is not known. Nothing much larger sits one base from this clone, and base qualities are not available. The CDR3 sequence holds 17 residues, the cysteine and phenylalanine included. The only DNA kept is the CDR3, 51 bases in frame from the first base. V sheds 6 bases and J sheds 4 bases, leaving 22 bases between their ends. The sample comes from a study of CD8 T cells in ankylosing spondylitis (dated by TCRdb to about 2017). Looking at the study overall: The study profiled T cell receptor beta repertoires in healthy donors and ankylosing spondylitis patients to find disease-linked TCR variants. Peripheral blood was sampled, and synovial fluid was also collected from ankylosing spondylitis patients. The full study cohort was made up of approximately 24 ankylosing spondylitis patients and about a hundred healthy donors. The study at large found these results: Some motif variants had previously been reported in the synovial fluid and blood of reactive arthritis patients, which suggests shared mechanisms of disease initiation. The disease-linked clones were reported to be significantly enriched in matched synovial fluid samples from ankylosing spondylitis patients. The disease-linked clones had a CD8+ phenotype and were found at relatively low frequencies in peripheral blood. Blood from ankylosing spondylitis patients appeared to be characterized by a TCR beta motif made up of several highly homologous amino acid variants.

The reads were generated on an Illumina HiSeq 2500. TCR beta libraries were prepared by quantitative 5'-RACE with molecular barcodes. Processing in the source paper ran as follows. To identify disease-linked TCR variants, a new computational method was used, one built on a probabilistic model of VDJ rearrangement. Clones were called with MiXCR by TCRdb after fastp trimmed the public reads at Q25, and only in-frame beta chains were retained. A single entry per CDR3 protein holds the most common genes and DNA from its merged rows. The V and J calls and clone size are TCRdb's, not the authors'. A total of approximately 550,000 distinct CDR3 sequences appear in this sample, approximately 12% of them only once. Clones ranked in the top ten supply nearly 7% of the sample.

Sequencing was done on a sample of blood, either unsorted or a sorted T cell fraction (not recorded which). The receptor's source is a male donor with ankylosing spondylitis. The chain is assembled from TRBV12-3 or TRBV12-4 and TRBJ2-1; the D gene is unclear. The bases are TGTGCCAGCAGCTCCATAATCGGGTTTCGCCGGTACAATGAGCAGTTCTTC. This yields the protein CASSSIIGFRRYNEQFF.